One T cell receptor beta chain is described in this entry. Its antigen is undetermined. The CDR3 covers 17 residues. J was trimmed by 2 bases and V by 3 bases; bases with no gene match: 12. The germline CDR1 and CDR2 sequences are SGHNT and YENEEA. The sample comes from a study of shared clonotypes between healthy human individuals. Assay used: immunoSEQ multiplex PCR; TCRdb lists only in-frame clones, some missing. The sample has 2 million to 2.5 million clones; approximately 93% are singletons. Each donor was a Caucasian adult residing in Nashville, Tennessee. Overall study results and limits: The generation probabilities recorded for non-shared clonotypes fell below those of clonotypes shared by all four donors.

The chain is built from TRBV11-3 and TRBJ2-7, with TRBD2 identical over 8 bases. The source material was naive CD4+ T cells from PBMCs. Noted subset: CD45RA+ positively selected. The TCR comes from a man aged 18 to 35 in good health. Some clones in this sample may be carry-over from other donors' samples. CDR3 nucleotide sequence: TGTGCCAGCAGCTTTCGGAGCGGGAGAGCCGCCCCCTACGAGCAGTACTTC. Translating gives CASSFRSGRAAPYEQYF.